This TCR beta chain was identified during a study of CD8 T cells in Susac syndrome. Overall study findings and caveats: That the number of individuals in its TCR sequencing and HLA analysis was relatively small was acknowledged by the study.

Sequencing of TCR beta was undertaken in CD8+ and CD4+ T cells derived from blood. FACS enriched CD8+ TEMRA cells, while bulk CD8+ and CD4+ were negatively isolated. As to this clonotype: Antigen unknown.

With random hexamers, reverse transcription was performed on about 0.5 to 1 ug of RNA. An immunoSEQ multiplex PCR amplified TCR beta CDR3 over 54 Vbeta and 13 Jbeta. One entry per CDR3 protein results from TCRdb running MiXCR on the immunoSEQ multiplex PCR reads. The sample has about 52,000 distinct CDR3 sequences, 93% seen once. The CDR3 spans 15 residues. Trimming took 0 bases from V and 1 from J, leaving 9 bases between them. Germline CDR1 and CDR2: SEHNR and FQNEAQ (reference sequence). The chain uses TRBV7-9 and TRBJ1-1, with D uncertain. This receptor was identified in a human donor with multiple sclerosis. The material sequenced was CD8+ T cells from PBMCs. In DNA, the CDR3 is TGTGCCAGCAGCTTAGCGGGCAGTAAGAACACTGAAGCTTTCTTT. This gives the protein CASSLAGSKNTEAFF.